This entry lists 14 T cell receptor beta chains sequenced from one sample in a study of blood T cell repertoires in COVID-19. Libraries were prepared by immunoSEQ multiplex PCR; TCRdb keeps only in-frame clonotypes and omits some of them. The data contain tens of thousands of clones, around 81% of them singletons. The sequenced material came from peripheral blood. The origin of the receptors is a man aged 55 to 70 with acute or convalescent COVID-19.

The chain joins TRBV5-4 to TRBJ1-1; D call uncertain. The CDR3 runs 15 residues. Germline V lookup: CDR1 SGHNT, CDR2 YYREEE (reference sequence). V was clipped by 4 bases and J by 5 bases, with 18 bases between them. The chain's CDR3 is CASSPPAGGGTEAFF. In DNA form, the CDR3 reads TGTGCCAGCAGCCCCCCCGCGGGCGGTGGAACTGAAGCTTTCTTT.

This chain joins TRBV6-5 and TRBJ2-2; D gene ambiguous. The CDR3 extends over 13 amino acids. The germline V gene has CDR1 MNHEY and CDR2 SVGAGI. Deletions cut 4 bases from V and 6 bases from J, with 9 bases between. The CDR3 is CASSLAPAGELFF. CDR3 nucleotide sequence: TGTGCCAGCAGTTTAGCCCCCGCCGGGGAGCTGTTTTTT.

This clone has only a few counts. V and J are TRBV19 and TRBJ2-1, with a tentative D call TRBD2 (5 bases). This CDR3 spans 16 amino acids. The germline CDR1 and CDR2 sequences are LNHDA and SQIVND (reference sequence). Trimming took 1 base from V and 0 from J, leaving 10 bases between them. CDR3 DNA sequence: TGTGCCAGTAGTATAGGTCCTAGCCCCTCCTACAATGAGCAGTTCTTC. This codes for CASSIGPSPSYNEQFF.

This clone appeared a single time. The rearrangement links TRBV7-3 to TRBJ2-2; D is possibly TRBD1 (6 bases). CDR1 is SGHTA and CDR2 is FQGTGA in the germline V gene. CDR3 length equals 15 residues. V gave up 5 bases and J gave up 4 bases, with 14 bases separating them. This CDR3 is CASSLKGQPTGELFF. CDR3 DNA: TGTGCCAGCAGCCTAAAGGGACAACCCACCGGGGAGCTGTTTTTT.

The gene calls are TRBV19 and TRBJ1-2; D remains ambiguous. The V gene lost 7 bases and the J gene lost 4 bases, with 16 bases spanning the gap. The CDR3 has 14 residues. Per the germline V gene, CDR1 is LNHDA and CDR2 is SQIVND (reference sequence). The CDR3 region has the DNA TGTGCCAGTACGGAGAGGCTTCGGGGCTATGGCTACACCTTC. The encoded protein is CASTERLRGYGYTF.

The chain combines TRBV29-1 with TRBJ2-3; 8 positions match TRBD2. This CDR3 region has 13 residues. Germline V gives CDR1 SQVTM, CDR2 ANQGSEA. The V gene end was trimmed by 5 bases and the J gene end by 6 bases; junction bases not matched to a gene: 7. The chain's CDR3 is CSVTGGGQDTQYF. CDR3 nucleotide sequence: TGCAGCGTTACCGGCGGGGGGCAGGATACGCAGTATTTT.

The rearrangement links TRBV11-2 to TRBJ1-3; weak D call: TRBD1 (6 bases). Trimming took off 0 bases at V and 5 bases at J, with 11 bases between the two ends. The V gene's germline CDR1 is SGHAT and CDR2 FQNNGV. CDR3 length: 15 residues. Here the CDR3 DNA reads TGTGCCAGCAGCTTAGATTTGGACAGTCGAAACACCATATATTTT. Residues: CASSLDLDSRNTIYF.

The DNA for the CDR3 is TGTGCCAGCACCCTTGGGAGGAGGAACTATGGCTACACCTTC. Residues: CASTLGRRNYGYTF. The chain links TRBV7-9 to TRBJ1-2; D is undetermined. Germline CDR1 SEHNR, CDR2 FQNEAQ (reference sequence). The V gene lost 7 bases and the J gene lost 2 bases, with 14 bases spanning the gap. The CDR3 sequence is 14 residues long.

The V gene is TRBV30, the J gene TRBJ1-4, with D tentatively TRBD1 (5 bases). CDR1 and CDR2 from the germline V gene are GTSNPN and SVGIG (reference sequence). The CDR3 contains 14 residues. Trimming left V 2 bases short and J 2 bases short, with 9 bases between. Written as DNA, the CDR3 is TGTGCCTGGAGTCGGACATCGACTAATGAAAAACTGTTTTTT. Its protein product is CAWSRTSTNEKLFF.

The chain carries TRBV6-5 and TRBJ2-3; D is perhaps TRBD2 (6 bases). The V gene's germline CDR1 is MNHEY and CDR2 SVGAGI. The CDR3 runs to 14 residues. V was shortened by 7 bases and J by 1 base, with 12 bases between the two germline ends. The CDR3 nucleotides are TGTGCCAGCACCGCGGCGGGGCGCACAGATACGCAGTATTTT. Protein product: CASTAAGRTDTQYF.

V is TRBV7-6 and J is TRBJ2-7; D perhaps matches TRBD1 (5 bases). Germline V CDR1 and CDR2: SGHVS, FNYEAQ. Deletions cut 1 base from V and 1 base from J, with 8 bases between. CDR3 size: 14 residues. For the CDR3, the DNA is TGTGCCAGCAGCTTAGTTGACAGTTCCTACGAGCAGTACTTC. This encodes CASSLVDSSYEQYF.

The chain carries TRBV5-4 and TRBJ2-2; D is perhaps TRBD1 (6 bases). The length of the CDR3 is 13 residues. The V gene's germline CDR1 is SGHNT and CDR2 YYREEE (reference sequence). The V end lost 5 bases, the J end lost 7 bases, and 12 bases lay between the germline ends. CDR3 DNA: TGTGCCAGCAGACTGCAGGGGAGCGGGGAGCTGTTTTTT. Translation: CASRLQGSGELFF.

The chain couples TRBV24-1 to TRBJ2-7, with a tentative D call TRBD1 (6 bases). Germline CDR1 reads KGHDR; CDR2 reads SFDVKD. Trimming took 9 bases from V and 4 from J, leaving 24 bases between them. There are 16 residues in the CDR3. The CDR3 bases are TGTGCCACCGGGTGGGCAGGGGTATCAAAGTTGTACGAGCAGTACTTC. Protein sequence: CATGWAGVSKLYEQYF.

The genes are TRBV11-2 and TRBJ2-7; D perhaps matches TRBD2 (6 bases). V was cut by 4 bases and J by 0 bases, with 13 bases left in between. This CDR3 contains 15 residues. The germline gives CDR1 SGHAT, CDR2 FQNNGV. The CDR3 coding sequence is TGTGCCAGCAGCTCGTCCGGGACTGACTCCTACGAGCAGTACTTC. This gives the protein CASSSSGTDSYEQYF. The variable domain in full, with the rest retrieved from reference TRBV11-2 and TRBJ2-7, is EAGVAQSPRYKIIEKRQSVAFWCNPISGHATLYWYQQILGQGPKLLIQFQNNGVVDDSQLPKDRFSAERLKGVDSTLKIQPAKLEDSAVYLCASSSSGTDSYEQYFGPGTRLTVT.